The T cell receptor (beta chain) described here comes from a study of identical twins. TCRdb ran MiXCR on the 5' RACE reads and lists one entry per CDR3 protein. In the table there are 200,000 or so distinct CDR3 sequences, under 10% of which are singletons. The germline CDR1 and CDR2 sequences are KGHSH and LQKENI. Losses at the gene ends were 3 bases for V and 5 bases for J; bases not matched to a gene: 10. This CDR3 comprises 17 residues. These records were also assigned to another study, of yellow fever vaccine responses in identical twins.

The V and J genes are TRBV18 and TRBJ2-1; 10 nucleotides agree with TRBD2. The sequencing input was memory (CD45RO+) T cells sorted from blood. The clonotype originates from a woman aged 18-30 years in good health. CDR3 residues: CASSPPPRLAGDNEQFF. The CDR3 DNA follows: TGTGCCAGCTCACCTCCCCCCCGACTAGCGGGCGACAATGAGCAGTTCTTC.